This TCR beta chain was sequenced for a study of cytomegalovirus exposure and HLA in healthy donors. Regarding the study as a whole: The study put about 180 TCR beta chains on its list as cytomegalovirus-associated.

Amplification used 60 Vbeta primers and 13 Jbeta primers. Assay: immunoSEQ multiplex PCR; the TCRdb copy retains only in-frame clones and omits some. The sample shows about 130,000 clones, about three quarters of them seen only once. Each donor's status was that of a healthy bone marrow donor. On this clone: Its antigen is as yet unknown.

J was trimmed by 4 bases and V by 6 bases; bases with no gene match: 3. This CDR3 spans 13 amino acids. CDR1 is MNHEY and CDR2 is SMNVEV in the germline V gene (reference sequence). The clonotype was recovered from a human donor in good health. The chain uses TRBV27 and TRBJ2-7; TRBD1 agrees at 10 bases. The sequenced sample consisted of PBMCs. CDR3: CASRTGGRYEQYF. The DNA of the CDR3 is TGTGCCAGCAGGACAGGGGGCCGTTACGAGCAGTACTTC.